The sequence of this T cell receptor (beta chain) was determined in a study of brain T cells in children with intractable seizures. The V end was cut by 6 bases, the J end by 0 bases, with 9 bases between. This CDR3 has 15 amino acids. Germline values: CDR1 MNHEY, CDR2 SVGAGI. Measured with immunoSEQ multiplex PCR; TCRdb has only the in-frame clones, and not every one. The top ten clones hold around 4.1% of a sample with approximately 110,000 clones, 85% to 95% of them seen once. This TCR derives from a boy younger than two with hemimegalencephaly and intractable seizures. The specimen comprised peripheral blood, sampled at surgery. V and J are TRBV6-5 and TRBJ1-6; unclear D gene. CDR3 region: CASSRESSYNSPLHF. The CDR3 nucleotides are TGTGCCAGCAGCCGAGAGAGCTCCTATAATTCACCCCTCCACTTT.